These 26 T cell receptor beta chains came from one sample sequenced in a study of blood T cells in healthy people across ages. PCR was performed a second time for about 7 to 11 cycles using a sample-barcoded 5' primer and a J-beta primer mix. TCRdb fed the 5' RACE reads into MiXCR, producing one record per CDR3 protein. The data contain approximately 810,000 distinct CDR3 sequences, 36% of them seen just once; the ten biggest clones take up 10% to 15%. Input material: blood. The receptors originated from a man aged 18 to 30 in good health.

This clonotype occurred a few times. J is TRBJ2-1 and V is TRBV4-3; D remains unclear. V lost 1 base to trimming and J lost 6 bases, with 19 bases between them. Germline CDR1 reads LGHNA; CDR2 reads YSLEER. The CDR3 totals 17 residues. The CDR3 region is CASSQVFDTRRCNEQFF. CDR3 DNA sequence: TGCGCCAGCAGCCAAGTTTTTGACACCCGAAGATGCAATGAGCAGTTCTTC.

This clonotype was seen only a few times. This chain connects TRBV4-3 to TRBJ1-6; D may be TRBD1 (5 bases). The CDR3 runs to 15 residues. In germline, CDR1 is LGHNA, CDR2 YSLEER. The V and J ends lost 3 bases and 8 bases respectively, with 14 bases between them. The CDR3 protein is CASSHDGAGHSPLHF. For the CDR3, the DNA is TGCGCCAGCAGCCACGATGGGGCGGGACATTCACCCCTCCACTTT.

The rearrangement joins TRBV2 to TRBJ2-2, with a tentative D call TRBD2 (5 bases). V shed 10 bases and J shed 3 bases, with 9 bases lying between them. Germline V gene sequence: CDR1 SNHLY, CDR2 FYNNEI. The CDR3 loop spans 12 amino acids. CDR3 nucleotides: TGTGCCACTGGGCGGGACACCGGGGAGCTGTTTTTT. It encodes CATGRDTGELFF. Variable domain in full (rest from reference TRBV2 and TRBJ2-2): EPEVTQTPSHQVTQMGQEVILRCVPISNHLYFYWYRQILGQKVEFLVSFYNNEISEKSEIFDDQFSVERPDGSNFTLKIRSTKLEDSAMYFCATGRDTGELFFGEGSRLTVL.

The chain carries TRBV20-1 and TRBJ2-5; 8 bases agree with TRBD2. Germline V CDR1 and CDR2: DFQATT, SNEGSKA (reference sequence). The CDR3 runs 16 residues. Germline trimming cut 0 bases from V and 11 bases from J; bases unmatched to any gene: 17. The CDR3 coding sequence is TGCAGTGCTAGAGATCTACGGGGGGGCTTTATGAATGAGCAGTACTTC. Translating it yields CSARDLRGGFMNEQYF.

This clonotype showed up just a few times. The chain employs TRBV4-3 and TRBJ2-1, with 9 bases lining up with TRBD2. CDR1 and CDR2 (germline): LGHNA, YSLEER. The CDR3 has 16 amino acids. J gave up 4 bases and V 1 base, and 5 bases lay outside the gene matches. In DNA, the CDR3 is TGCGCCAGCAGCCAAGTCGCGGGGGGGGGATACAATGAGCAGTTCTTC. The encoded protein is CASSQVAGGGYNEQFF.

This clonotype was recorded many times. The chain joins TRBV20-1 to TRBJ2-1; D is uncertain. Germline CDR1 DFQATT, CDR2 SNEGSKA (reference sequence). The CDR3 sequence is 11 residues long. V was pared by 3 bases and J by 11 bases, with 11 bases between. The CDR3 DNA follows: TGCAGTGCTAGCGATGGCCCCAAGCAGTTCTTC. Protein product: CSASDGPKQFF.

The genes are TRBV25-1 and TRBJ1-1; D is unclear. The CDR3 consists of 14 residues. CDR1 and CDR2 from the germline V gene are MGHDK and SYGVNS. The V gene lost 6 bases and the J gene lost 4 bases, with 15 bases spanning the gap. CDR3 sequence (DNA): TGTGCCAGCAGACCCTGGGGAGAGAGCACTGAAGCTTTCTTT. Its protein product is CASRPWGESTEAFF.

This clonotype has a handful of counts. This chain links TRBV5-1 with TRBJ2-1; 10 bases are shared with TRBD1. Germline loops: CDR1 SGHRS, CDR2 YFSETQ. The CDR3 contains 14 residues. After removal of 8 bases from V and 8 bases from J, the junction contained 10 bases not matched to a gene. In DNA form, the CDR3 reads TGCGCCAGTTGCCGGGACAGGGGCATCCATGAGCAGTTCTTC. This sequence encodes CASCRDRGIHEQFF.

This clonotype was recorded a few times. A much larger clone sits a single nucleotide away, making a read error possible. This rearrangement joins TRBV5-6 to TRBJ2-3, with a weak D call TRBD1 (6 bases). This CDR3 has 13 amino acids. V dropped 4 bases and J dropped 5 bases, with 11 bases sitting between them. CDR1 and CDR2 from the germline V gene are SGHDT and YYEEEE. CDR3 sequence (DNA): TGTGCCAGCAGCGTGGTCAGGGGAGATACGCAGTATTTT. Protein sequence: CASSVVRGDTQYF.

This clonotype was observed many times. The chain combines TRBV2 with TRBJ2-7; possibly TRBD1 for D (5 bases). V lost 1 base, J lost 6 bases, and 10 bases lay in between. Germline lookup yields CDR1 SNHLY and CDR2 FYNNEI. CDR3 size: 13 residues. The CDR3 reads CASSEGTSGEQYF. Here the CDR3 DNA reads TGTGCCAGCAGTGAAGGGACATCCGGCGAGCAGTACTTC. Drawing the rest from reference TRBV2 and TRBJ2-7, the complete variable domain is EPEVTQTPSHQVTQMGQEVILRCVPISNHLYFYWYRQILGQKVEFLVSFYNNEISEKSEIFDDQFSVERPDGSNFTLKIRSTKLEDSAMYFCASSEGTSGEQYFGPGTRLTVT.

V and J are TRBV18 and TRBJ2-2; 8 nucleotides agree with TRBD2. The CDR3 is made up of 14 amino acids. Trimming cost V 4 bases and J 5 bases; bases outside gene matches: 3. Germline values: CDR1 KGHSH, CDR2 LQKENI. This CDR3 is CASSLPGGTGELFF. DNA of the CDR3: TGTGCCAGCTCACTGCCGGGAGGGACCGGGGAGCTGTTTTTT.

A few counts support this clonotype. V usage is TRBV6-5 and J usage is TRBJ1-6; TRBD1 matches at 8 bases. Germline V gene lookup returns CDR1 MNHEY and CDR2 SVGAGI. V trimming: 7 bases; J trimming: 14 bases; junction bases outside the gene matches: 19. This CDR3 comprises 16 residues. In DNA form, the CDR3 reads TGTGCCAGCATGTTTTCCGGGACAGGACCCTCGAAGGCCCTCCACTTT. Its translation is CASMFSGTGPSKALHF.

This clonotype has a single count. The chain joins TRBV20-1 to TRBJ1-1, with D perhaps matching TRBD1 (5 bases). The CDR3 extends over 13 amino acids. CDR1 is DFQATT and CDR2 is SNEGSKA in the germline V gene (reference sequence). The CDR3 region is CRGISGGNTEAFF. The CDR3 bases are TGCAGGGGGATTAGTGGGGGGAACACTGAAGCTTTCTTT.

This sequence joins TRBV7-2 and TRBJ2-5; the D call may be TRBD1 or TRBD2 (6 bases each). CDR1 and CDR2 (germline): SGHTA, FQGNSA. Trimming shortened V by 7 bases and J by 4 bases, and 13 bases separated the two germline ends. CDR3 size: 13 residues. CDR3: CASTSRGAETQYF. The CDR3 bases are TGTGCCAGCACCTCGAGGGGGGCAGAGACCCAGTACTTC.

This clonotype appeared a few times. The chain joins TRBV7-2 to TRBJ1-5, with D perhaps TRBD1 (6 bases). CDR3 length equals 15 residues. Trimming pared 1 base from V and 3 bases from J, leaving 10 bases between. Germline loops: CDR1 SGHTA, CDR2 FQGNSA. The CDR3 DNA reads as TGTGCCAGCAGCTTAGGAGGGGGGGTCAATCAGCCCCAGCATTTT. Its protein is CASSLGGGVNQPQHF.

The chain combines TRBV7-2 with TRBJ2-3, with unresolved D. CDR3 size: 14 residues. The germline CDR1 and CDR2 sequences are SGHTA and FQGNSA. Trimming removed 2 bases from V and 2 bases from J, with 8 bases in between. The CDR3 loop is CASSLSPNTDTQYF. As DNA, the CDR3 is TGTGCCAGCAGCTTATCCCCCAACACAGATACGCAGTATTTT.

The rearrangement uses TRBV4-1 and TRBJ1-5; D is ambiguous. Germline assignment: CDR1 MGHRA and CDR2 YSYEKL. V lost 2 bases to trimming and J lost 2 bases, with 13 bases between them. The length of the CDR3 is 16 residues. This CDR3 reads CASSQPLRSGNQPQHF. DNA for the CDR3: TGCGCCAGCAGCCAACCGCTCAGGTCAGGCAATCAGCCCCAGCATTTT.

This clonotype showed up many times. V usage is TRBV6-6 and J usage is TRBJ1-4; no clear D. The germline gives CDR1 MNHNY, CDR2 SVGAGI (reference sequence). The germline V and J ends were trimmed by 4 bases and 3 bases, with 6 bases remaining between them. The CDR3 extends over 13 amino acids. CDR3 bases: TGTGCCAGCAGTTTGAGGTCTAATGAAAAACTGTTTTTT. Translated: CASSLRSNEKLFF.

The CDR3 loop is CSASNFGGRNTEAFF. The CDR3, as DNA: TGCAGTGCTAGCAACTTTGGCGGAAGGAACACTGAAGCTTTCTTT. This rearrangement joins TRBV20-1 to TRBJ1-1; D gene uncertain. The CDR3 runs to 15 residues. Trimming stripped 3 bases from V and 1 base from J, with 15 bases between. Germline V gives CDR1 DFQATT, CDR2 SNEGSKA (reference sequence).

Only a few counts were recorded for this clonotype. This chain's CDR3 is CSSTTRDRNEKLFF. CDR3 in DNA: TGCAGCTCCACAACCCGGGACAGGAATGAAAAACTGTTTTTT. The rearrangement joins TRBV29-1 to TRBJ1-4, with 8 nucleotides matching TRBD1. Germline lookup yields CDR1 SQVTM and CDR2 ANQGSEA. The CDR3 contains 14 residues. The ends lost 8 bases at V and 5 bases at J; junction bases unmatched: 10.

This clonotype was seen a handful of times. The chain has TRBV4-1 and TRBJ1-1; D is possibly TRBD1 (6 bases). V was pared by 4 bases and J by 2 bases, with 11 bases between. The CDR3 is made up of 14 amino acids. The germline CDR1 and CDR2 sequences are MGHRA and YSYEKL. The DNA of the CDR3 is TGCGCCAGCAGCCTCCTGGACAGTAACACTGAAGCTTTCTTT. Protein: CASSLLDSNTEAFF.

The chain carries TRBV12-3 or TRBV12-4 and TRBJ1-3; the D is unclear. V was pared by 8 bases and J by 0 bases, with 8 bases between. The CDR3 length is 13 residues. DNA for the CDR3: TGTGCCAGCCGACTGGCCTCTGGAAACACCATATATTTT. Encoded protein: CASRLASGNTIYF.

In DNA, the CDR3 is TGTGCCAGCAGTCCAAGGGCCGGACCCTCCTATAATTCACCCCTCCACTTT. The encoded protein is CASSPRAGPSYNSPLHF. The chain employs TRBV27 and TRBJ1-6, with unresolved D. V was trimmed by 5 bases and J by 0 bases, leaving 14 bases between them. The CDR3 covers 17 residues. Germline values: CDR1 MNHEY, CDR2 SMNVEV (reference sequence).

At least ten counts were recorded for this clonotype. The chain is built from TRBV7-8 and TRBJ1-2; 8 bases agree with TRBD1. CDR1 is SGHVS, CDR2 FQNEAQ, per germline. The CDR3 extends over 14 amino acids. V trimming: 1 base; J trimming: 2 bases; junction bases outside the gene matches: 0. CDR3 in DNA: TGTGCCAGCAGCTTAGGGACAGGGAACTATGGCTACACCTTC. Its translation is CASSLGTGNYGYTF.

V usage is TRBV5-1 and J usage is TRBJ2-2, with 7 bases matching TRBD2. The germline V gene encodes CDR1 SGHRS and CDR2 YFSETQ. CDR3 length: 15 amino acids. Trimming at V came to 0 bases and at J to 4 bases, leaving 3 bases not matched to a gene. The CDR3 DNA reads TGCGCCAGCAGCTTGGTCGGGGGGACCACCGGGGAGCTGTTTTTT. This encodes CASSLVGGTTGELFF. The full variable domain, rest sourced from reference TRBV5-1 and TRBJ2-2, is KAGVTQTPRYLIKTRGQQVTLSCSPISGHRSVSWYQQTPGQGLQFLFEYFSETQRNKGNFPGRFSGRQFSNSRSEMNVSTLELGDSALYLCASSLVGGTTGELFFGEGSRLTVL.

This clonotype came up many times. The chain's CDR3 is CASSSRSNQPQHF. As DNA, the CDR3 is TGTGCCAGCAGTTCCCGGAGCAATCAGCCCCAGCATTTT. This chain joins TRBV12-3 or TRBV12-4 and TRBJ1-5; D call uncertain. The CDR3 is 13 amino acids. V lost 4 bases and J 1 base, leaving 5 bases between the germline ends.